This T cell receptor beta chain was recorded in a study of a mutant IDH1 vaccine in newly diagnosed glioma. At the level of the study: Vaccine administration was initiated 4-6 weeks following radiotherapy alone, or with temozolomide cycles. Earlier treatment was radiotherapy, temozolomide, or both, with most getting both.

The CDR3 is 14 residues long. The V end was cut by 0 bases, the J end by 6 bases, with 11 bases between. CDR1 and CDR2 from the germline V gene are MGHRA and YSYEKL. Repertoires were generated with immunoSEQ multiplex PCR, while TCRdb's copy carries only in-frame clones and drops some. This repertoire shows tens of thousands of clones, roughly 81% found once; its top ten account for 9.5% to 13%. Worth noting for this clone: Its antigen is unidentified.

The time point here: week 5, during vaccination. In every dose of vaccine, 300 ug of mutant IDH1 20-mer peptide was given alongside topical imiquimod. The astrocytomas were IDH1-mutant, ATRX-negative, and WHO grade 3 or 4. The chain combines TRBV4-1 with TRBJ1-1; D is undetermined. This sequence originates from a man aged 50 to 59 with glioma. The specimen was PBMCs, collected from a glioma patient whose treatment included an IDH1 peptide vaccine. The CDR3 protein is CASSQDRWGAEAFF. For the CDR3, the DNA is TGCGCCAGCAGCCAAGATCGGTGGGGTGCTGAAGCTTTCTTT.